The 12 T cell receptor beta chains below all came from one sample that was sequenced in a study of cytomegalovirus exposure and HLA in healthy donors. Vbeta (60) and Jbeta (13) primers were used in the PCR. Method: immunoSEQ multiplex PCR; TCRdb's copy keeps in-frame clones and lacks some. The table has over 110,000 clones, approximately 80% seen once. The sequenced sample consisted of PBMCs. These receptors were collected from a woman aged 40 to 50 in good health and CMV-seropositive.

The rearrangement uses TRBV7-8 and TRBJ2-1, with unresolved D. The germline V and J ends were trimmed by 2 bases and 10 bases, with 6 bases remaining between them. Germline assignment: CDR1 SGHVS and CDR2 FQNEAQ. The CDR3 has 11 residues. CDR3 sequence reads: CASSLIREQFF. The CDR3 bases are TGTGCCAGCAGCTTAATTCGGGAGCAGTTCTTC.

The chain recombines TRBV2 with TRBJ2-1, with D possibly being TRBD2 (6 bases). The CDR3 runs to 15 residues. V was trimmed by 1 base and J by 9 bases, leaving 16 bases between them. CDR1 and CDR2 from the germline V gene are SNHLY and FYNNEI. In DNA, the CDR3 is TGTGCCAGCAGTGAAGGCTCCATGGCCGGGGGTGAGCAGTTCTTC. Translation: CASSEGSMAGGEQFF. The full variable domain, rest sourced from reference TRBV2 and TRBJ2-1, is EPEVTQTPSHQVTQMGQEVILRCVPISNHLYFYWYRQILGQKVEFLVSFYNNEISEKSEIFDDQFSVERPDGSNFTLKIRSTKLEDSAMYFCASSEGSMAGGEQFFGPGTRLTVL.

This clone appeared a few times. The V and J genes are TRBV6-5 and TRBJ1-4; 10 nucleotides line up with TRBD1. The V gene's germline CDR1 is MNHEY and CDR2 SVGAGI. The ends lost 6 bases at V and 4 bases at J; junction bases unmatched: 5. This CDR3 is built from 15 residues. The CDR3 here is CASSRDRGDNEKLFF. CDR3 DNA: TGTGCCAGCAGCCGGGACAGGGGAGATAATGAAAAACTGTTTTTT.

The chain employs TRBV5-6 and TRBJ2-1; TRBD2 aligns across 14 bases. Losses at the gene ends were 5 bases for V and 9 bases for J; bases not matched to a gene: 7. This CDR3 is built from 15 residues. Germline V gene data show CDR1 as SGHDT and CDR2 as YYEEEE. The CDR3 protein is CASRLTSGRAGEQFF. The CDR3 DNA is TGTGCCAGCAGATTGACTAGCGGGAGGGCCGGTGAGCAGTTCTTC.

V is TRBV7-3 and J is TRBJ2-7, with 8 bases matching TRBD1. The ends lost 3 bases at V and 3 bases at J; junction bases unmatched: 7. The CDR3 length is 15 residues. Germline-derived CDR1 and CDR2 are SGHTA and FQGTGA. CDR3 residues: CASSFRQGFIYEQYF. In DNA, the CDR3 is TGTGCCAGCAGCTTTCGACAGGGGTTTATCTACGAGCAGTACTTC.

This chain connects TRBV7-9 to TRBJ1-1; D is perhaps TRBD1 (6 bases). CDR3 length: 12 residues. CDR1 SEHNR and CDR2 FQNEAQ come from the germline V gene (reference sequence). V lost 6 bases and J 5 bases, leaving 10 bases between the germline ends. CDR3 sequence: CASRAQGTEAFF. CDR3 sequence (DNA): TGTGCCAGCAGGGCCCAGGGGACTGAAGCTTTCTTT.

Details on this clone: One junction end disagrees with the germline gene, perhaps due to a read error. V and J are TRBV9 and TRBJ1-2; 7 positions agree with TRBD1. The CDR3 has 15 residues. CDR1 is SGDLS and CDR2 is YYNGEE in the germline V gene. CDR3 coding DNA: TGTGCCAGCAGCGTGGGACAGAGCCTGGGGGATGGTTACACCTTC. It codes for CASSVGQSLGDGYTF.

This clone was counted between two and nine times. This sequence joins TRBV6-5 and TRBJ2-5; D is possibly TRBD2 (6 bases). Trimming took 6 bases from V and 3 from J, leaving 17 bases between them. CDR3 length: 15 residues. The germline CDR1 and CDR2 sequences are MNHEY and SVGAGI. The CDR3 here is CASRPSYGEEETQYF. In DNA, the CDR3 is TGTGCCAGCAGACCCTCATACGGGGAGGAAGAGACCCAGTACTTC.

This clone showed up just once. V gene TRBV27 combines with J gene TRBJ1-1; no firm D call. From germline, CDR1 is MNHEY and CDR2 SMNVEV (reference sequence). V was trimmed by 4 bases and J by 0 bases, leaving 9 bases between them. The CDR3 loop spans 14 amino acids. The CDR3 is CASSSGFMNTEAFF. In DNA, the CDR3 is TGTGCCAGCAGTTCCGGTTTCATGAACACTGAAGCTTTCTTT.

The chain links TRBV18 to TRBJ2-7; TRBD1 aligns across 10 bases. Germline trimming cut 4 bases from V and 1 base from J; bases unmatched to any gene: 7. Germline CDR1 reads KGHSH; CDR2 reads LQKENI. The CDR3 runs 16 residues. The CDR3 region is CASSLRDRGISYEQYF. The DNA of the CDR3 is TGTGCCAGCTCACTCCGGGACAGGGGTATTTCCTACGAGCAGTACTTC.

In nucleotides, the CDR3 is TGTGCCAGCAGTGTGGGTAGCGGGAGGGCCCGGAGCTCCTACAATGAGCAGTTCTTC. Its protein is CASSVGSGRARSSYNEQFF. This chain links TRBV2 with TRBJ2-1, with 11 bases aligning to TRBD2. CDR3 length equals 19 residues. Per germline, CDR1 SNHLY and CDR2 FYNNEI. Germline trimming cut 4 bases from V and 0 bases from J; bases unmatched to any gene: 11.

J is TRBJ2-5 and V is TRBV5-4, with 9 bases fitting TRBD2. The CDR3 runs 16 residues. V trimming: 0 bases; J trimming: 1 base; junction bases outside the gene matches: 4. The germline V gene has CDR1 SGHNT and CDR2 YYREEE (reference sequence). This chain's CDR3 is CASSLVAGAVQETQYF. CDR3 bases: TGTGCCAGCAGCTTGGTAGCGGGAGCGGTCCAAGAGACCCAGTACTTC.